This TCR beta chain derives from a study of T-cell reconstitution after alpha-beta-depleted transplantation in children. This clonotype has at least ten counts. The germline CDR1 and CDR2 sequences are DFQATT and SNEGSKA (reference sequence). The V and J ends lost 3 bases and 6 bases, in that order; junction bases with no gene match: 4. The CDR3 sequence is 14 residues long. Preparation of the TCRbeta library involved a method that used unique molecular identifiers. TCRdb used MiXCR to reprocess the PCR reads, holding one entry per CDR3 protein. Here the sample spans some 200,000 distinct CDR3 sequences, over 9.5% being singletons.

This TCR derives from a human donor who donated a stem cell graft to a child with SCID. The chain couples TRBV20-1 to TRBJ2-3, with 12 bases lining up with TRBD2. The specimen comprised PBMCs from the stem cell graft donor, sampled from the stem cell graft. The CDR3 sequence is CSASTSGGIDTQYF. The CDR3 bases are TGCAGTGCTAGCACTAGCGGGGGGATTGATACGCAGTATTTT.